A single sample gave rise to the 26 T cell receptor beta chains below, sequenced in a study of human T cells and chemical hapten exposure. Each CDR3 protein gets one entry after TCRdb re-called the RACE reads with MiXCR. The sample consists of roughly 100,000 distinct CDR3 sequences, 30% to 35% of them appearing once. The time point was: patch test 3, about 24 weeks after DPC sensitization. Indicated treatment: therapeutic diphenylcyclopropenone sensitization with weekly scalp DPC. Material: whole blood, obtained in connection with sensitization to the hapten diphenylcyclopropenone (DPC). Receptor source: a man in his forties or fifties with alopecia areata. Some clones in this sample may be carry-over from other donors' samples.

This clonotype turned up a few times. The V gene is TRBV6-1, the J gene TRBJ2-3, with 13 bases aligning to TRBD2. Trimming removed 5 bases from V and 4 bases from J; junction bases left unmatched: 3. The CDR3 contains 15 residues. CDR1 MNHNS and CDR2 SASEGT come from the germline V gene. CDR3 DNA: TGTGCCAGCAGTCCACTAGCGGGAGGGGCAGATACGCAGTATTTT. Its translation: CASSPLAGGADTQYF.

This clonotype has just a few counts. The V and J genes are TRBV12-3 or TRBV12-4 and TRBJ2-5; 7 bases line up with TRBD1. CDR3 length equals 14 residues. V lost 6 bases and J lost 4; bases outside the gene matches: 8. The CDR3 reads CASSLETGRETQYF. As DNA, the CDR3 is TGTGCCAGCAGCCTCGAGACAGGGCGAGAGACCCAGTACTTC.

The table lists this clonotype with a few counts. The chain employs TRBV27 and TRBJ2-1; TRBD2 matches at 14 bases. The CDR3 is made up of 14 amino acids. V gave up 8 bases and J gave up 9 bases; unmatched junction bases: 6. Germline-derived CDR1 and CDR2 are MNHEY and SMNVEV (reference sequence). CDR3 protein: CASLRTSGRSEQFF. CDR3 DNA sequence: TGTGCCAGCCTTCGGACTAGCGGGAGGAGTGAGCAGTTCTTC.

In this sample, this clonotype turned up a few times. Germline and junction disagree at one end, which may indicate a read error. The rearrangement uses TRBV20-1 and TRBJ2-3; 9 nucleotides agree with TRBD2. The CDR3 length is 16 residues. The germline gives CDR1 DFQATT, CDR2 SNEGSKA (reference sequence). As DNA, the CDR3 is TGCAGTGCTAGAGATATGGCTGGGACTAGCACCGATACGCAGTATTTT. As protein: CSARDMAGTSTDTQYF.

The V call is TRBV12-3 or TRBV12-4, the J call TRBJ2-1, with D hard to call. The CDR3 consists of 12 residues. V lost 0 bases to trimming and J lost 15 bases, with 12 bases between them. CDR3 coding DNA: TGTGCCAGCAGTTTAGCGGTAGGGCGATTGTTCTTC. Its protein is CASSLAVGRLFF.

In its sample, this clonotype was seen once. V is TRBV5-1 and J is TRBJ2-3, with D unresolved. The CDR3 extends over 14 amino acids. The germline CDR1 and CDR2 sequences are SGHRS and YFSETQ. Trimming removed 4 bases at V and 0 bases at J, with 9 bases between. CDR3 DNA: TGCGCCAGCAGCCCGCAGCCTAGCACAGATACGCAGTATTTT. Protein: CASSPQPSTDTQYF.

This clonotype turned up a few times. The chain couples TRBV25-1 to TRBJ1-6; 7 bases agree with TRBD1. This CDR3 comprises 14 residues. Germline V CDR1 and CDR2: MGHDK, SYGVNS. V dropped 2 bases and J dropped 7; count of bases not matched to a gene: 2. The CDR3 region has the DNA TGTGCCAGCAGTGAAAGGGACAGCAATTCACCCCTCCACTTT. Translation: CASSERDSNSPLHF.

This clonotype was seen only a few times. The chain has TRBV6-5 and TRBJ1-3; TRBD1 matches at 8 bases. The CDR3 consists of 13 residues. V trimming: 5 bases; J trimming: 11 bases; junction bases outside the gene matches: 8. Germline values: CDR1 MNHEY, CDR2 SVGAGI. The CDR3: CASSTGQGLAIYF. CDR3 DNA: TGTGCCAGCAGTACCGGACAGGGACTCGCCATATATTTT.

The genes are TRBV6-5 and TRBJ2-1, with 8 bases fitting TRBD2. Germline CDR1 MNHEY, CDR2 SVGAGI. CDR3 length equals 16 residues. V lost 2 bases, J lost 5 bases, and 8 bases stayed unmatched. DNA of the CDR3: TGTGCCAGCAGTTACGGGAGGCGCGGGAGGAACAATGAGCAGTTCTTC. The encoded protein is CASSYGRRGRNNEQFF.

This clonotype appeared a few times. The chain couples TRBV28 to TRBJ2-1; D remains ambiguous. V was clipped by 3 bases and J by 9 bases, with 12 bases between them. This CDR3 contains 13 residues. CDR1 is MDHEN and CDR2 is SYDVKM in the germline V gene. The CDR3 spells CASSFLQKGEQFF. The CDR3 DNA reads as TGTGCCAGCAGTTTCCTCCAGAAAGGTGAGCAGTTCTTC. Using reference TRBV28 and TRBJ2-1 for the parts outside the CDR3, the full variable domain is DVKVTQSSRYLVKRTGEKVFLECVQDMDHENMFWYRQDPGLGLRLIYFSYDVKMKEKGDIPEGYSVSREKKERFSLILESASTNQTSMYLCASSFLQKGEQFFGPGTRLTVL.

The CDR3: CASSFPGQGHNEQFF. CDR3 DNA: TGTGCCAGTAGCTTTCCGGGACAGGGGCACAATGAGCAGTTCTTC. V is TRBV19 and J is TRBJ2-1; 10 bases are a match to TRBD1. Trimming at V came to 6 bases and at J to 5 bases, leaving 7 bases not matched to a gene. The CDR3 totals 15 residues. Looked up from germline, CDR1 is LNHDA and CDR2 is SQIVND (reference sequence).

V is TRBV29-1 and J is TRBJ2-2; possibly TRBD2 for D (5 bases). CDR3 length: 14 residues. Trimming cost V 6 bases and J 1 base, with 12 bases left between them. Germline CDR1 SQVTM, CDR2 ANQGSEA. The CDR3: CSVPSAGNTGELFF. In nucleotides, the CDR3 is TGCAGCGTGCCCAGCGCGGGGAACACCGGGGAGCTGTTTTTT.

Ten or more counts support this clonotype. The rearrangement links TRBV4-3 to TRBJ2-5; 9 positions agree with TRBD1. In germline, CDR1 is LGHNA, CDR2 YSLEER. V lost 3 bases to trimming and J lost 0 bases; unmatched junction nucleotides: 2. The CDR3 sequence is 15 residues long. The CDR3 spells CASSHGTGYQETQYF. CDR3 sequence (DNA): TGCGCCAGCAGCCATGGGACAGGGTACCAAGAGACCCAGTACTTC.

This clonotype was seen just once. This chain uses TRBV9 with TRBJ1-5, with 9 bases that match TRBD1. V shed 3 bases, J shed 7 bases, and the junction held 5 bases outside the gene matches. Per the germline V gene, CDR1 is SGDLS and CDR2 is YYNGEE. This CDR3 comprises 14 residues. The CDR3 DNA sequence: TGTGCCAGCAGCGAGGGACAGGGTGGGCAGCCCCAGCATTTT. It yields the protein CASSEGQGGQPQHF.

The chain employs TRBV7-2 and TRBJ2-1; the match to TRBD2 covers 7 bases. V dropped 5 bases and J dropped 4; count of bases not matched to a gene: 8. The CDR3 extends over 15 amino acids. Germline CDR1 and CDR2: SGHTA and FQGNSA. In nucleotides, the CDR3 is TGTGCCAGCAGCCTTATGTCGGGGGGATACAATGAGCAGTTCTTC. Translation gives CASSLMSGGYNEQFF.

This clonotype appeared a few times. The J gene is TRBJ2-2, the V gene TRBV7-9, with D possibly TRBD2 on 5 matching bases. Germline assignment: CDR1 SEHNR and CDR2 FQNEAQ (reference sequence). V dropped 5 bases and J dropped 5 bases, with 18 bases sitting between them. The length of the CDR3 is 16 residues. CDR3 sequence (DNA): TGTGCCAGCAGCCACCAGACACTAACGGGGACCGGGGAGCTGTTTTTT. Translation: CASSHQTLTGTGELFF.

There are a few counts of this clonotype. V and J are TRBV14 and TRBJ2-5, with 7 nucleotides matching TRBD1. The CDR3 consists of 15 residues. Germline CDR1 is SGHDN and CDR2 is FVKESK. Trimming at V came to 5 bases and at J to 5 bases, leaving 11 bases not matched to a gene. The CDR3 DNA is TGTGCCAGCAGCTTCCGACAGGGAATAGAGGAGACCCAGTACTTC. Protein product: CASSFRQGIEETQYF.

This clonotype was recorded a few times. The chain uses TRBV12-3 or TRBV12-4 and TRBJ2-3; 9 bases match TRBD2. The CDR3 has 15 residues. V shed 6 bases, J shed 2 bases, and the junction held 6 bases outside the gene matches. In DNA, the CDR3 is TGTGCCAGCAGGGGAGGGACTAGCCCCACAGATACGCAGTATTTT. Translated, it gives CASRGGTSPTDTQYF.

The chain is built from TRBV6-2 or TRBV6-3 and TRBJ2-6; D is unclear. Between the trimmed V and J ends, which lost 10 bases and 0 bases, there was a span of 13 bases. There are 15 residues in the CDR3. Germline CDR1 reads MNHEY; CDR2 reads SVGEGT. CDR3 nucleotides: TGTGCCACCAGAACAGTTAACTCTGGGGCCAACGTCCTGACTTTC. Translating gives CATRTVNSGANVLTF.

The chain combines TRBV20-1 with TRBJ2-3; D tentatively reads TRBD1 or TRBD2 (5 bases each). CDR1 and CDR2 (germline): DFQATT, SNEGSKA (reference sequence). With 6 bases removed from V and 0 bases from J, the gap between germline ends came to 13 bases. The CDR3 has 14 residues. The CDR3 loop reads CSANRDRSTDTQYF. DNA for the CDR3: TGCAGTGCAAATAGGGACCGTAGCACAGATACGCAGTATTTT.

This clonotype was counted between two and nine times. The chain links TRBV2 to TRBJ2-7; 9 bases are a match to TRBD1. Germline trimming cut 8 bases from V and 3 bases from J; bases unmatched to any gene: 20. This CDR3 region has 18 residues. CDR1 and CDR2 (germline): SNHLY, FYNNEI. Written as DNA, the CDR3 is TGTGCCAGCCAGTGGGGGACAGGGCAGGGCGCGGTGTTCTACGAGCAGTACTTC. It is translated as CASQWGTGQGAVFYEQYF.

This rearrangement joins TRBV27 to TRBJ2-5; 7 bases align to TRBD1. With 4 bases clipped from V and 1 base from J, the junction kept 3 bases outside the gene matches. Looked up from germline, CDR1 is MNHEY and CDR2 is SMNVEV (reference sequence). The length of the CDR3 is 14 residues. The CDR3 sequence is CASSSTGFQETQYF. The CDR3 bases are TGTGCCAGCAGTTCGACAGGGTTCCAAGAGACCCAGTACTTC.

By its share, this clonotype is medium-sized (0.01 to 0.1%). The chain couples TRBV6-2 or TRBV6-3 to TRBJ2-7; 9 positions agree with TRBD2. The V gene's germline CDR1 is MNHEY and CDR2 SVGEGT. V trimming: 7 bases; J trimming: 5 bases; junction bases outside the gene matches: 6. The CDR3 totals 13 residues. The CDR3 nucleotides read TGTGCCAGCACCTATAGCGGGAGAGACGAGCAGTACTTC. Translated: CASTYSGRDEQYF.

The CDR3 reads CSVNQLAGNTDTQYF. The CDR3 nucleotides read TGCAGCGTAAACCAACTAGCGGGAAACACAGATACGCAGTATTTT. The chain links TRBV29-1 to TRBJ2-3, with TRBD2 matching over 10 bases. This CDR3 has 15 residues. The J segment lost 2 bases and the V segment lost 6 bases, leaving 8 bases of the junction unmatched. The germline CDR1 and CDR2 sequences are SQVTM and ANQGSEA.

The chain couples TRBV3-1 to TRBJ2-5, with unresolved D. The CDR3 length is 14 residues. V lost 1 base, J lost 4 bases, and 10 bases lay in between. Germline V lookup: CDR1 LGHDT, CDR2 YNNKEL (reference sequence). This chain's CDR3 is CASSQGLGLETQYF. The CDR3 coding sequence is TGTGCCAGCAGCCAAGGTCTGGGGTTAGAGACCCAGTACTTC.

The chain is built from TRBV5-1 and TRBJ1-1; weak D call: TRBD1 (6 bases). There are 13 residues in the CDR3. Germline CDR1 is SGHRS and CDR2 is YFSETQ. Deletions cut 4 bases from V and 4 bases from J, with 11 bases between. CDR3 coding DNA: TGCGCCAGCAGCATAACAGGGATCACTGAAGCTTTCTTT. Amino acids: CASSITGITEAFF.